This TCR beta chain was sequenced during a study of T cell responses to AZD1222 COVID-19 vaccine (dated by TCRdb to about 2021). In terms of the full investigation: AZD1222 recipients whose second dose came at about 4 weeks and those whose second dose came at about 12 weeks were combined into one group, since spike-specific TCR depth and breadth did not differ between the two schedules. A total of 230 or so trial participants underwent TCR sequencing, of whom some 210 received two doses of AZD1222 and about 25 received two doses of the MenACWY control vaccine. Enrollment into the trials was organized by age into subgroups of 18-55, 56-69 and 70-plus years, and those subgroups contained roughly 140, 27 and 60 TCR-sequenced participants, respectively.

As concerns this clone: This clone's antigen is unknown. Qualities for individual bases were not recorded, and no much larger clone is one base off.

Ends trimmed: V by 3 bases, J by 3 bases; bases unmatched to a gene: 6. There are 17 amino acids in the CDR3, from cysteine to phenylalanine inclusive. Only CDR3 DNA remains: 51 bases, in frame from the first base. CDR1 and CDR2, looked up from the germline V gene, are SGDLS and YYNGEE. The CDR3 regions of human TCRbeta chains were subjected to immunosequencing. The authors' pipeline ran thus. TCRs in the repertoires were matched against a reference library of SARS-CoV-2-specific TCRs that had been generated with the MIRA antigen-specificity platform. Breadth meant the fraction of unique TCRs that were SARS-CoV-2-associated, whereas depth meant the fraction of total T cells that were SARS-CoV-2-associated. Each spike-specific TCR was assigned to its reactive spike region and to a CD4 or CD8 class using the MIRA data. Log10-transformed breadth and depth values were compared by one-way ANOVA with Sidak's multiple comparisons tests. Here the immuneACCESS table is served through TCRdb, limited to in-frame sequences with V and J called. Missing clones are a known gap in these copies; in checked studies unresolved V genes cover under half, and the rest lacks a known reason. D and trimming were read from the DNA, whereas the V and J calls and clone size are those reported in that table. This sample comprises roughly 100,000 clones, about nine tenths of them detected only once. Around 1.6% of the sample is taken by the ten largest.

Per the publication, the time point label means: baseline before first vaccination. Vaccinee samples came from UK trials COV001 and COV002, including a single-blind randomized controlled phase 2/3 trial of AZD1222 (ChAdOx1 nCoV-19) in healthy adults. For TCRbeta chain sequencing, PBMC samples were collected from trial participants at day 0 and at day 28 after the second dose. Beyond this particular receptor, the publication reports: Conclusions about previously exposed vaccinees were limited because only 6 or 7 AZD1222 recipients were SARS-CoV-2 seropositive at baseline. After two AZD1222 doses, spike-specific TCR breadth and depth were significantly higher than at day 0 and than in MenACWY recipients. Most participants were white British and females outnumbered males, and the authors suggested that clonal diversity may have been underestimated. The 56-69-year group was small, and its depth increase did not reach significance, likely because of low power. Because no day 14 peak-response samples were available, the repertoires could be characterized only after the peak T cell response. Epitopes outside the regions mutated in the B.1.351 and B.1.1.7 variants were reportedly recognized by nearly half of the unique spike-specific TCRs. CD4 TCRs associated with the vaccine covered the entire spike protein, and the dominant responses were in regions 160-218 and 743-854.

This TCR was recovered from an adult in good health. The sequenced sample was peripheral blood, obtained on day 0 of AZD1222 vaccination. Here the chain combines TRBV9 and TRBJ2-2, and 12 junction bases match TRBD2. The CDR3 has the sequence CASSAPLAGGYTGELFF. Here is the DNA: TGTGCCAGCAGCGCGCCGCTAGCGGGGGGGTACACCGGGGAGCTGTTTTTT.